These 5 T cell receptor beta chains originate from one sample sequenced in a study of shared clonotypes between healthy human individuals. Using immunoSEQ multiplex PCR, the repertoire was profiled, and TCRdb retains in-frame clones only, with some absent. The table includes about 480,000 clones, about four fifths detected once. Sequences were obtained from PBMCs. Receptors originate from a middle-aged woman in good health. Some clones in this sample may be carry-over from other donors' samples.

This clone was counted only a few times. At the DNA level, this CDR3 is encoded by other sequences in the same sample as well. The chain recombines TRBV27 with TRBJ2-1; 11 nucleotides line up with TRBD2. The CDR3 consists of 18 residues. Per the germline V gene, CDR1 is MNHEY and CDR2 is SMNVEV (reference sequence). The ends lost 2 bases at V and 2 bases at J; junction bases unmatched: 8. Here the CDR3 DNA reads TGTGCCAGCAGTTTACGGCTAGCGGGAGGATCTCCCTACAATGAGCAGTTCTTC. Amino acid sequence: CASSLRLAGGSPYNEQFF.

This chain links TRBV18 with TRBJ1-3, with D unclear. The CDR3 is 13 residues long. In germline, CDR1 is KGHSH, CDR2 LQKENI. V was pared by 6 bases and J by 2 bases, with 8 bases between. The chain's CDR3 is CASSRETGNTIYF. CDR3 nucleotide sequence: TGTGCCAGCTCGCGGGAAACTGGAAACACCATATATTTT.

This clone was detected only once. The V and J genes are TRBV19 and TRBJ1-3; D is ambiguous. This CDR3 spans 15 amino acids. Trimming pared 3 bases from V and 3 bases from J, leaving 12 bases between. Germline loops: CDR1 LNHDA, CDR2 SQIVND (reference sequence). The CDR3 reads CASSINRKYGNTIYF. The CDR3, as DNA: TGTGCCAGTAGTATCAACAGAAAGTATGGAAACACCATATATTTT. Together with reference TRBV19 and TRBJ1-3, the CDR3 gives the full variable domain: DGGITQSPKYLFRKEGQNVTLSCEQNLNHDAMYWYRQDPGQGLRLIYYSQIVNDFQKGDIAEGYSVSREKKESFPLTVTSAQKNPTAFYLCASSINRKYGNTIYFGEGSWLTVV.

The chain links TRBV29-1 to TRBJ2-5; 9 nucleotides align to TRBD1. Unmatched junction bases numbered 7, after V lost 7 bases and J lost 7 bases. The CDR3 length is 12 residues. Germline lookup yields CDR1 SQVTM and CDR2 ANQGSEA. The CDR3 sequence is CSAGEDRGTQYF. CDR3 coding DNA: TGCAGCGCCGGCGAGGACAGGGGGACCCAGTACTTC.

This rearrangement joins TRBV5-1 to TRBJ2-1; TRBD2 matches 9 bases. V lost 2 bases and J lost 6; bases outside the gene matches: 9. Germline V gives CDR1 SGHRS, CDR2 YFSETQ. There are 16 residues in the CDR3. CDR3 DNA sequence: TGCGCCAGCAGCTTTAATAGCGGGAGTAGTCCCAATGAGCAGTTCTTC. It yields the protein CASSFNSGSSPNEQFF. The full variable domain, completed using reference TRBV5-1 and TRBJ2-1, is KAGVTQTPRYLIKTRGQQVTLSCSPISGHRSVSWYQQTPGQGLQFLFEYFSETQRNKGNFPGRFSGRQFSNSRSEMNVSTLELGDSALYLCASSFNSGSSPNEQFFGPGTRLTVL.